Sequencing of this TCR beta chain was carried out in a study of CD8 T cell repertoires and HIV-1 epitope variants. The CDR3 totals 13 residues. V dropped 6 bases and J dropped 3; count of bases not matched to a gene: 2. CDR1 SGHVS and CDR2 FNYEAQ come from the germline V gene. Sequenced by immunoSEQ multiplex PCR; TCRdb stores in-frame clones only, minus some. This sample yields roughly 5,200 clones, of which around 71% are seen a single time; 43% belongs to the top ten. As concerns this clone: Its antigen is unidentified.

The J gene is TRBJ2-7, the V gene TRBV7-6, with 10 bases aligning to TRBD2. This receptor was obtained from a male donor with HIV. What was sequenced was cultured CD8+ T cells derived from PBMCs. The CDR3 protein is CASRPSGSYEQYF. CDR3 nucleotides: TGTGCCAGCAGACCTAGCGGGAGCTACGAGCAGTACTTC. Full variable domain (missing parts from reference TRBV7-6 and TRBJ2-7): GAGVSQSPRYKVTKRGQDVALRCDPISGHVSLYWYRQALGQGPEFLTYFNYEAQQDKSGLPNDRFSAERPEGSISTLTIQRTEQRDSAMYRCASRPSGSYEQYFGPGTRLTVT.